These 13 T cell receptor beta chains share one sample of origin, sequenced in a study of OX40 agonist ivuxolimab in advanced cancers. Produced via immunoSEQ multiplex PCR; TCRdb's table is partial and in-frame only. The sample lists about 75,000 clones; approximately 86% were seen once. The sequencing used CD4+ or CD8+ T cells sorted from blood, collected in a trial of the OX40 agonist ivuxolimab. These receptors were taken from an adult with an advanced solid tumor such as melanoma, head and neck, liver or kidney cancer.

The chain uses TRBV7-3 and TRBJ2-2; D is unresolved. Trimming stripped 3 bases from V and 2 bases from J, with 1 base between. Germline assignment: CDR1 SGHTA and CDR2 FQGTGA. The CDR3 loop spans 12 amino acids. The CDR3 reads CASSFNTGELFF. CDR3 nucleotides: TGTGCCAGCAGCTTTAACACCGGGGAGCTGTTTTTT.

This rearrangement joins TRBV6-4 to TRBJ2-3, with D maybe TRBD1 (5 bases). This CDR3 has 14 amino acids. Germline-derived CDR1 and CDR2 are MRHNA and SNTAGT. V was clipped by 7 bases and J by 1 base, with 12 bases between them. CDR3 nucleotide sequence: TGTGCCAGCATCCCCAGGGTGGGCACAGATACGCAGTATTTT. The encoded protein is CASIPRVGTDTQYF.

There are a few counts of this clone. The chain couples TRBV11-3 to TRBJ2-6; D remains unclear. Germline CDR1 and CDR2: SGHNT and YENEEA. The CDR3 has 15 amino acids. Trimming shortened V by 5 bases and J by 0 bases, and 8 bases separated the two germline ends. CDR3 amino acids: CASSPDPSGANVLTF. CDR3 bases: TGTGCCAGCAGCCCAGACCCCTCTGGGGCCAACGTCCTGACTTTC.

The chain has TRBV11-3 and TRBJ1-2, with D unclear. V was trimmed by 5 bases and J by 4 bases, leaving 14 bases between them. CDR3 length equals 14 residues. Germline assignment: CDR1 SGHNT and CDR2 YENEEA. Here the CDR3 reads CASSPWPILYGYTF. The CDR3 coding sequence is TGTGCCAGCAGCCCATGGCCAATTCTCTATGGCTACACCTTC.

This rearrangement joins TRBV5-1 to TRBJ2-7; 9 bases line up with TRBD2. Looked up from germline, CDR1 is SGHRS and CDR2 is YFSETQ. The ends lost 0 bases at V and 1 base at J; junction bases unmatched: 2. The CDR3 extends over 15 amino acids. DNA of the CDR3: TGCGCCAGCAGCTTGGAGCGGGGGGCGTCCTACGAGCAGTACTTC. Its translation: CASSLERGASYEQYF. The variable domain in full, completed from reference TRBV5-1 and TRBJ2-7, reads KAGVTQTPRYLIKTRGQQVTLSCSPISGHRSVSWYQQTPGQGLQFLFEYFSETQRNKGNFPGRFSGRQFSNSRSEMNVSTLELGDSALYLCASSLERGASYEQYFGPGTRLTVT.

This sequence joins TRBV9 and TRBJ2-4; the D gene is possibly TRBD1 (6 bases). The V end lost 3 bases, the J end lost 1 base, and 8 bases lay between the germline ends. CDR3 length equals 14 residues. In germline, CDR1 is SGDLS, CDR2 YYNGEE. The CDR3 spells CASSATGAKNIQYF. Written as DNA, the CDR3 is TGTGCCAGCAGCGCCACAGGGGCCAAAAACATTCAGTACTTC. The full variable domain, rest sourced from reference TRBV9 and TRBJ2-4, is DSGVTQTPKHLITATGQRVTLRCSPRSGDLSVYWYQQSLDQGLQFLIQYYNGEERAKGNILERFSAQQFPDLHSELNLSSLELGDSALYFCASSATGAKNIQYFGAGTRLSVL.

In DNA, the CDR3 is TGTGCCATCAGCCCAACAACGAGTGAAAAACTGTTTTTT. Its protein product is CAISPTTSEKLFF. The V and J genes are TRBV10-3 and TRBJ1-4, with D uncertain. This CDR3 has 13 residues. Trimming stripped 6 bases from V and 7 bases from J, with 12 bases between. The germline gives CDR1 ENHRY, CDR2 SYGVKD.

The chain has TRBV6-1 and TRBJ2-7; D not resolved. V gave up 7 bases and J gave up 0 bases, with 16 bases separating them. Germline CDR1 and CDR2: MNHNS and SASEGT. The CDR3 is 15 residues long. The chain's CDR3 is CASNPDAGFSYEQYF. As DNA, the CDR3 is TGTGCCAGCAATCCCGACGCAGGTTTCTCCTACGAGCAGTACTTC.

Only one count was recorded for this clone. This rearrangement joins TRBV30 to TRBJ1-3; 8 bases fit TRBD1. The J segment lost 4 bases and the V segment lost 4 bases, leaving 3 bases of the junction unmatched. The germline gives CDR1 GTSNPN, CDR2 SVGIG (reference sequence). This CDR3 contains 13 residues. The CDR3 sequence is CAWNRGYGNTIYF. CDR3 coding DNA: TGTGCCTGGAACAGGGGGTACGGAAACACCATATATTTT.

The chain has TRBV2 and TRBJ1-3; perhaps TRBD1 as D (6 bases). The ends were cut back, 5 bases at V and 0 bases at J, with 20 bases in the middle. This CDR3 is built from 18 residues. Germline lookup yields CDR1 SNHLY and CDR2 FYNNEI. Here the CDR3 reads CASSRTGSLLSSGNTIYF. In DNA form, the CDR3 reads TGTGCCAGCAGTCGCACAGGGTCCCTCTTGAGCTCTGGAAACACCATATATTTT.

The rearrangement uses TRBV6-1 and TRBJ1-3; D is uncertain. The CDR3 loop spans 14 amino acids. Germline V gene sequence: CDR1 MNHNS, CDR2 SASEGT. Trimming took 6 bases from V and 1 from J, leaving 10 bases between them. In nucleotides, the CDR3 is TGTGCCAGCAGGGTACAGAGTTCTGGAAACACCATATATTTT. It translates to CASRVQSSGNTIYF.

This clone turned up a few times. This sequence joins TRBV5-1 and TRBJ1-1; a possible D gene is TRBD1 (5 bases). V was shortened by 2 bases and J by 0 bases, with 11 bases between the two germline ends. The CDR3 runs 15 residues. The germline V gene encodes CDR1 SGHRS and CDR2 YFSETQ. This CDR3 reads CASSFQGPMNTEAFF. The DNA for the CDR3 is TGCGCCAGCAGCTTTCAGGGACCCATGAACACTGAAGCTTTCTTT.

The chain employs TRBV2 and TRBJ2-5, with TRBD2 matching 7 bases. Germline V gene sequence: CDR1 SNHLY, CDR2 FYNNEI. With V trimmed by 0 bases and J by 5 bases, 9 bases remained unmatched. The CDR3 contains 16 residues. CDR3 sequence reads: CASSEALGGGVETQYF. CDR3 coding DNA: TGTGCCAGCAGTGAAGCGCTTGGGGGAGGGGTGGAGACCCAGTACTTC.